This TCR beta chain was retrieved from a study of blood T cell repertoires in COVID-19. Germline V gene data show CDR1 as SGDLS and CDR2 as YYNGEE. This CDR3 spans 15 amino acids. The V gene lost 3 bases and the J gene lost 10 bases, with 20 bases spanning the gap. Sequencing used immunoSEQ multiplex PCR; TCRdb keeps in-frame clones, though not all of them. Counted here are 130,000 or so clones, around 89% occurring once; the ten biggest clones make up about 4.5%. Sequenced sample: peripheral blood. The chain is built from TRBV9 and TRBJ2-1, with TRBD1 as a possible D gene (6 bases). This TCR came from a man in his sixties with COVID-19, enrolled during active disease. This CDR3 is CASSASGTPDGEQFF. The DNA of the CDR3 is TGTGCCAGCAGCGCGTCCGGGACACCGGATGGGGAGCAGTTCTTC.